This T cell receptor beta chain was recorded in a study of follicular helper T cells after annual influenza vaccination. Using immunoSEQ multiplex PCR, the repertoire was profiled, and TCRdb retains in-frame clones only, with some absent. The table shows roughly 6,600 clones, with 65% to 85% occurring only once. V trimming: 5 bases; J trimming: 4 bases; junction bases outside the gene matches: 5. CDR3 size: 14 residues. CDR1 is SGHAT, CDR2 FQNNGV, per germline. Time point defined: 2015-2016 season, 7 days after influenza vaccination. Donors were community-dwelling with no influenza vaccine in the prior 6 months. Vaccine contraindications, substance abuse, HIV/AIDS, active malignancy and active illness excluded donors.

The specimen was CXCR5+ CD38- circulating T follicular helper cells from blood, collected 7 days after influenza vaccination. Subset indicated: circulating Tfh, non-naive CD4+CXCR5+PD-1+ (ICOS+CD38+ or ICOS-CD38-). The V gene is TRBV11-2, the J gene TRBJ1-1; TRBD1 agrees at 9 bases. The sequence was collected from an adult who received the influenza vaccine. CDR3 bases: TGTGCCAGCAGCCCGACAGGGGGTGGCACTGAAGCTTTCTTT. Its translation is CASSPTGGGTEAFF.